Listed below are T cell receptor beta chains from one sample, sequenced in a study of T cells in Graves' hyperthyroidism and ophthalmopathy. MiXCR, applied by TCRdb to the multiplex PCR reads, yields one record per CDR3 protein. Among under 650,000 distinct CDR3 sequences listed, around 16% were seen once. The sequenced sample was blood. All receptors come from a woman aged 25 to 39 with Graves' hyperthyroidism. CDR3s include the opening cysteine and the closing phenylalanine or tryptophan. Each record gives: D gene, J gene, V gene, clone size, CDR3 DNA, CDR3 protein. The D gene is left open where the match is weak. Where a row states a size, it is once, few, many or the class of an expanded clone; other rows omit it.

TRBD2 | TRBJ2-1 | TRBV12-5 | many | TGTGCTAGTGCCCTGAGCGGGAATCATTACAATGAGCAGTTCTTC | CASALSGNHYNEQFF
TRBD1 | TRBJ1-5 | TRBV19 | NA | TGTGCCAGTAGTATGGACAGGGGTAAGCCCCAGCATTTT | CASSMDRGKPQHF
TRBD1 | TRBJ2-1 | TRBV7-9 | many | TGTGCCAGCGCCCCCCCCGGGACAGAATACAATGAGCAGTTCTTC | CASAPPGTEYNEQFF
NA | TRBJ1-5 | TRBV7-2 | many | TGTGCCAGCAGCTTAGGGGAGGGGTTCAGTCAGCCCCAGCATTTT | CASSLGEGFSQPQHF
NA | TRBJ1-1 | TRBV12-5 | many | TGTGCTAGTGGTTTGGTACGGCAACAGGGGAACACTGAAGCTTTCTTT | CASGLVRQQGNTEAFF
NA | TRBJ1-2 | TRBV28 | many | TGTGCCAGCAGGGCCCCCGGGAACTATGGCTACACCTTC | CASRAPGNYGYTF
TRBD2 | TRBJ2-7 | TRBV6-2/TRBV6-3 | many | TGTGCCAGCAGTTACTCGGCGGGAGGGGGCTACGAGCAGTACTTC | CASSYSAGGGYEQYF
NA | TRBJ1-1 | TRBV18 | NA | TGTGCCAGCTCACCCTATACAGGGAACACTGAAGCTTTCTTT | CASSPYTGNTEAFF
NA | TRBJ2-7 | TRBV7-3 | many | TGTGCCAGCAGCTTAGAACCCCCCGGTTCCGCTACTTCCTACGAGCAGTACTTC | CASSLEPPGSATSYEQYF
TRBD2 | TRBJ2-5 | TRBV29-1 | NA | TGCAGCGTTTGGGAAGCGGGAGGTGGAGAGACCCAGTACTTC | CSVWEAGGGETQYF